At least ten counts were recorded for the clone carrying this T cell receptor (beta chain). Its antigen is as yet unknown. UMIs were added to TCR cDNA along with a universal primer site when it was made by 5'RACE template switching. TCRdb independently ran MiXCR on the 5' RACE reads; one entry per CDR3 protein. The sample holds about 250,000 distinct CDR3 sequences, 3.6% seen once. There are 19 residues in the CDR3. Germline lookup yields CDR1 SQVTM and CDR2 ANQGSEA. Trimming took 5 bases from V and 0 from J; bases not matched to a gene: 21. The sample originates from a study of T cells after yellow fever vaccination. In the study overall: Preparation of the low-cell-number fractions used SMART-Seq v4 Ultra Low Input. General study points: Post-booster repertoires again held most primary-vaccination clones (roughly 96% CD4, roughly 88% CD8). Faster peaking, at day 5 versus 15, marked a secondary response that was weaker.

The sample here was PBMCs, taken 15 days after the yellow fever booster vaccination. The chain links TRBV29-1 to TRBJ1-1; the match to TRBD1 covers 7 bases. This clonotype was obtained from a man between 18 and 35 years old who received the YFV17D yellow fever vaccine. The CDR3, as DNA: TGCAGCGTTAAGTTGAGTTCCCCCGGGACAGATACCTTGAACACTGAAGCTTTCTTT. It codes for CSVKLSSPGTDTLNTEAFF.